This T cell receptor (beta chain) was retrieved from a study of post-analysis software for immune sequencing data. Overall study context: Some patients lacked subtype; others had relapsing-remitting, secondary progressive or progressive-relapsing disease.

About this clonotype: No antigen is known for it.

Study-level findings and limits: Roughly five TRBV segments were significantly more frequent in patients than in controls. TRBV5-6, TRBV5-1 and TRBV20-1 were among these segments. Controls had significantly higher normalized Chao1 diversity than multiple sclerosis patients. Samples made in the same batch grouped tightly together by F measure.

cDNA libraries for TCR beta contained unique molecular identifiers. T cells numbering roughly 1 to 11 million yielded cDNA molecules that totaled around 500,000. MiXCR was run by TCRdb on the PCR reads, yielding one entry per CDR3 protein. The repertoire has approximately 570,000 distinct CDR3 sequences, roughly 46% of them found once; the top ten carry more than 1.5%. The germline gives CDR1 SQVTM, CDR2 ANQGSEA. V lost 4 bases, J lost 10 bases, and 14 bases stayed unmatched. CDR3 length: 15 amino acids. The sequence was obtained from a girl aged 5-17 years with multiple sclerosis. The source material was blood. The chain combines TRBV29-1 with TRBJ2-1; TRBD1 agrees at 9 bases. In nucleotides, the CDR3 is TGCAGCGTTGGCCCCGGACAGGGGCCGCTAGAAGAGCAGTTCTTC. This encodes CSVGPGQGPLEEQFF.